This T cell receptor beta chain comes out of a study of blood T cells in healthy people across ages (dated by TCRdb to 2014 to 2015). Study-wide context: In model experiments, roughly one uniquely barcoded TCR beta cDNA molecule per two T cells was captured by template switching. To track age-related changes in TCR beta repertoire diversity, the study relied on deep sequencing normalized with unique cDNA molecular identifiers. Four age groups were formed from the donors: young (average roughly 15 years), middle-aged (approximately 39), aged (under 70) and long-lived (roughly 88). Using the same blood draw, the study looked at two additional independent replicas of 1 million unique cDNA reads for two donors, one aged 18 to 30 and the other aged 80 or older.

Receptor libraries were prepared by 5' RACE. The data were produced on an Illumina HiSeq 2500. The second PCR ran for roughly 7 to 12 cycles and used a J-beta primer mix along with a sample-barcoded 5' primer. Each TCR beta cDNA molecule received a unique molecular identifier from a template-switch 5' adaptor carrying 12 random nucleotides. Each sample yielded at least 3 million CDR3-containing paired-end reads. All of the RNA was converted into first-strand cDNA using the Mint cDNA synthesis kit, with a TRBC-specific oligonucleotide serving as the primer. After uracil-DNA glycosylase treatment, a first 18-cycle PCR used universal primers M1SS and BC2_uni_R on all cDNA. Per the authors' processing: Each sample was normalized by randomly selecting 1 million high-quality reads, each carrying a distinct molecular identifier. Instead of being binned into consensus sequences, reads that shared molecular identifiers were thrown out. MiTCR, run with a Q25 quality threshold and the strictest error-elimination algorithm, handled CDR3 identification, clonotype clustering and error correction. A nonparametric unseen species model using Euler transformation provided a lower-bound estimate of total TCR beta diversity. TCRdb trimmed the raw reads at Q25, called clones with MiXCR and kept productive beta chains. When rows share a CDR3 protein, they turn into one entry using the most common DNA and genes. These V and J calls derive from TCRdb rather than the authors' analysis. The sample has more than 900,000 distinct CDR3 sequences on record, almost 30% of them singletons. Together, the top ten hold 10% of the sample.

Systemically healthy Caucasian individuals from Russia, around 39 in total and aged roughly 6 to 95 years, were included as donors. Each donor gave roughly 11 milliliters of peripheral blood, drawn into EDTA-treated Vacutainer tubes. PBMCs were isolated by Ficoll-Paque density-gradient centrifugation, with at least 6 million obtained per sample. Trizol reagent was used to extract total RNA from PBMCs, with at least 5.5 micrograms per sample. The percentages of naive CD45RAhigh/CD27high T cells were determined by flow cytometry on a PBMC aliquot from every donor. As concerns this clonotype: Its antigen is still unknown. One base away there is no much larger clone; base qualities are not given.

Results the study describes overall, beyond this receptor: Estimates of total diversity based on one million sequenced T cells were considered lower bounds and underestimates. The long-lived group showed more naive CD4+ T cells, fewer expanded clones and increased TCR diversity than the aged group, suggesting age selection. Because profiling used bulk unsorted PBMCs, naive and antigen-experienced compartments could not be compared conclusively. The percentage of naive T cells measured by flow cytometry correlated strongly with observed TCR beta diversity. As age increased, observed TCR beta diversity per million T cells dropped in a roughly linear way, and a significant reduction was already evident by age 40. Because the CMV infection status of the donors was unknown, age-related changes in expanded clonotypes may potentially have been confounded.

CDR1 and CDR2 (SGHRS, YFSETQ) derive from the germline V gene. The trim is 5 bases for V and 8 bases for J, with a gap of 19 bases between the germline ends. The CDR3 runs 15 amino acids, cysteine and phenylalanine included. Only the CDR3 DNA is retained, 45 bases long and in frame from the first base. This same sample was also taken into another study, of T cells of mothers and their children. That second report states: The donors were nine systemically healthy Caucasian individuals, made up of three mothers and their six children. cDNA synthesis used all of the extracted RNA, with approximately 1.4 ug of RNA in each 15 ul reaction. In the second PCR, sample barcodes and 2-4 random nucleotides were introduced via the M1S primer. Each mother yielded over 10 million TCR beta CDR3 reads and each child some 3 million reads. Thymic selection shapes the output of TCR recombination in a similar way in related and unrelated pairs, and inherited differences have a minor effect. Normalized repertoire overlap was always slightly but never significantly higher in related than unrelated mother-child pairs. No persistent microchimeric T cell clones were detected, at a sensitivity of 90 to 100 clones per million clonotypes. To look for features that set related mother-child pairs apart from unrelated individuals, the researchers ran deep NGS to compare the TCR beta repertoires of mothers and children. The mean age was roughly 44 +/- 4 years for the mothers and 11 +/- 4 years for the children. After adapter ligation with NEBNext reagents, the libraries were sequenced on Illumina HiSeq 2000 with 100+100 nt paired-end reads. Mother and child libraries were prepared a month apart and sequenced in separate runs to prevent cross-contamination. Each donor had between about 500,000 and 2,100,000 distinct TCR beta clonotypes identified. Naive TCR beta clonotypes were estimated from low-frequency clonotypes matched to each donor's FACS-determined naive share, without sorting.

Recombination connected TRBV5-1 to TRBJ1-4; TRBD1 is a weak D gene call, 5 bases matching. Sequencing input: blood. The clonotype was recovered from a woman in her thirties or forties in good health. The CDR3 corresponds to CASRGSAGLGEKLFF. The DNA reads as follows: TGCGCCAGCAGGGGGTCGGCAGGGCTCGGCGAAAAACTGTTTTTT.